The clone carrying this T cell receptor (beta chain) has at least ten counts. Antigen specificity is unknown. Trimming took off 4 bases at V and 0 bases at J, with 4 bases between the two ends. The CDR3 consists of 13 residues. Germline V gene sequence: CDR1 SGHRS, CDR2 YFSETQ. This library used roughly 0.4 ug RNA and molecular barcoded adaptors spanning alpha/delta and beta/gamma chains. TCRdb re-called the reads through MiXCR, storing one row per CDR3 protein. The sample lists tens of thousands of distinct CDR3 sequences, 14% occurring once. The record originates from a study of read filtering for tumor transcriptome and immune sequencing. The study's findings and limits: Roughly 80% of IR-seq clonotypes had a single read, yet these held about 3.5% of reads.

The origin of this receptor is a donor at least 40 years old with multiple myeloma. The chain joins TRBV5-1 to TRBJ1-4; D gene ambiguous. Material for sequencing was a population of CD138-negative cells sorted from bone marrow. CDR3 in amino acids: CASSGATNEKLFF. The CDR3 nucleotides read TGCGCCAGCAGCGGTGCAACTAATGAAAAACTGTTTTTT.